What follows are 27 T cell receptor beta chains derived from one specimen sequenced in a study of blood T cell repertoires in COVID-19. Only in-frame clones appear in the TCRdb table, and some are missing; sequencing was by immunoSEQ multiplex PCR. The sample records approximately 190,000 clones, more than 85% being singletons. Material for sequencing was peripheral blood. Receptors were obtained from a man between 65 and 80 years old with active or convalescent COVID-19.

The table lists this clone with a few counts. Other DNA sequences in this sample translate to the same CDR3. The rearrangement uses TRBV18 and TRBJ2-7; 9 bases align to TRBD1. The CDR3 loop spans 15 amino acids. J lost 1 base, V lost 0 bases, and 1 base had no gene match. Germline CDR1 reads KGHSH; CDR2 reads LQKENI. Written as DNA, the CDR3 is TGTGCCAGCTCACCACCGGGACAGGGTTCCTACGAGCAGTACTTC. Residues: CASSPPGQGSYEQYF. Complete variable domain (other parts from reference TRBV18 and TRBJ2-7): NAGVMQNPRHLVRRRGQEARLRCSPMKGHSHVYWYRQLPEEGLKFMVYLQKENIIDESGMPKERFSAEFPKEGPSILRIQQVVRGDSAAYFCASSPPGQGSYEQYFGPGTRLTVT.

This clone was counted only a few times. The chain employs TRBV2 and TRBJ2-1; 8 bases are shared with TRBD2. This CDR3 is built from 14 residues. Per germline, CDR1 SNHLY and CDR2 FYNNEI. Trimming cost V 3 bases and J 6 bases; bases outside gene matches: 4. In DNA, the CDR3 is TGTGCCAGCAGTGAGTTCCTAGCGGGCAATGAGCAGTTCTTC. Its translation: CASSEFLAGNEQFF.

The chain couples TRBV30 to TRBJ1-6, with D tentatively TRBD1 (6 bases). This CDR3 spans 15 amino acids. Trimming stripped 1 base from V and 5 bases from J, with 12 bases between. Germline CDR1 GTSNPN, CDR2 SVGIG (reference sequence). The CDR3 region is CAWSALQGNNSPLHF. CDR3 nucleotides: TGTGCCTGGAGTGCACTACAGGGAAATAATTCACCCCTCCACTTT.

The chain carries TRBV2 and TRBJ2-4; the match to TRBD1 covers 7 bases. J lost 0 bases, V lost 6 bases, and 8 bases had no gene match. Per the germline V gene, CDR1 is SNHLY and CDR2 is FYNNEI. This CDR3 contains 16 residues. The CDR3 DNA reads TGTGCCAGCAGGGTACAGGGGAACCCAGCCAAAAACATTCAGTACTTC. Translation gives CASRVQGNPAKNIQYF.

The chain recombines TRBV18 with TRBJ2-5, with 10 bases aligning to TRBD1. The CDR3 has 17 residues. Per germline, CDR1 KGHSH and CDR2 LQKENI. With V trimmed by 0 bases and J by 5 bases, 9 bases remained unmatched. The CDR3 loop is CASSPPRDRGYLETQYF. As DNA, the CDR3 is TGTGCCAGCTCACCACCGCGGGACAGGGGTTACTTGGAGACCCAGTACTTC. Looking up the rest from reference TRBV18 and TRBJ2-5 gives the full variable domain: NAGVMQNPRHLVRRRGQEARLRCSPMKGHSHVYWYRQLPEEGLKFMVYLQKENIIDESGMPKERFSAEFPKEGPSILRIQQVVRGDSAAYFCASSPPRDRGYLETQYFGPGTRLLVL.

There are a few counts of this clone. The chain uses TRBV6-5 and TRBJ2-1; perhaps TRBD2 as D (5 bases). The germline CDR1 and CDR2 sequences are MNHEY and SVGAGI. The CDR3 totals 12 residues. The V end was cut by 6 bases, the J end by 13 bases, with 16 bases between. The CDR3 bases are TGTGCCAGCAGCCCGACTCGAGGAGGCCAGTTCTTC. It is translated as CASSPTRGGQFF.

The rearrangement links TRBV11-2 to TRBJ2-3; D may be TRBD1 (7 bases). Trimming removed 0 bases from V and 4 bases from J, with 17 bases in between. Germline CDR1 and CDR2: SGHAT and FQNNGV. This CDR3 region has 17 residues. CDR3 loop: CASSLDRRGAGADTQYF. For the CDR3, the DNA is TGTGCCAGCAGCTTAGACCGCAGGGGGGCCGGCGCAGATACGCAGTATTTT.

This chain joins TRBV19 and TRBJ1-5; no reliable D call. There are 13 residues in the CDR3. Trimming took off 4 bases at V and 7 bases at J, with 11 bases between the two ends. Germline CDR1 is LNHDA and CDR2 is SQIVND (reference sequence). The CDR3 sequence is CASSSGRSQPQHF. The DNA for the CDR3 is TGTGCCAGTAGTAGCGGCAGATCCCAGCCCCAGCATTTT.

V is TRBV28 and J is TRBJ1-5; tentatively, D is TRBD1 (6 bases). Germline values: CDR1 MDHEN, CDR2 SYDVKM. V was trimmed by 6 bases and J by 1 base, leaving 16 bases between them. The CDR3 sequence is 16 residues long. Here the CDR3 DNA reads TGTGCCAGCAGCCCAACACAGGGTGCCAGCAATCAGCCCCAGCATTTT. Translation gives CASSPTQGASNQPQHF. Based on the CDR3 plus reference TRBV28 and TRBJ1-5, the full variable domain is DVKVTQSSRYLVKRTGEKVFLECVQDMDHENMFWYRQDPGLGLRLIYFSYDVKMKEKGDIPEGYSVSREKKERFSLILESASTNQTSMYLCASSPTQGASNQPQHFGDGTRLSIL.

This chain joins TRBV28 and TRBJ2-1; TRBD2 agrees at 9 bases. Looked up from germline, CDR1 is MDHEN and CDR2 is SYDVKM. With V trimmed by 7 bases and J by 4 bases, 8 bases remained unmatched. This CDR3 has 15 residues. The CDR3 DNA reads TGTGCCAGCAAGCCAAGCGGGGGGCCATACAATGAGCAGTTCTTC. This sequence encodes CASKPSGGPYNEQFF.

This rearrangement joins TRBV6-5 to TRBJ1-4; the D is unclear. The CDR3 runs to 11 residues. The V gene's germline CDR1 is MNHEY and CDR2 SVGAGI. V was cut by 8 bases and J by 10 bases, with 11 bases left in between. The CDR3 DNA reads TGTGCCAGCTTTGAAACGGGAAAACTGTTTTTT. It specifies CASFETGKLFF.

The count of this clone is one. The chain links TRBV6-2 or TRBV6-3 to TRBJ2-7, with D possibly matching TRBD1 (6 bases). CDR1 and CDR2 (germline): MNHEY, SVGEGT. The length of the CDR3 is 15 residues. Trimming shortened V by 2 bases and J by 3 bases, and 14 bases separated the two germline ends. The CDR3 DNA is TGTGCCAGCAGTTACCCCCCTCGACAGGTCTACGAGCAGTACTTC. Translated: CASSYPPRQVYEQYF.

The CDR3 sequence: CASSFGKDYGYTF. For the CDR3, the DNA is TGTGCCAGCAGTTTCGGGAAAGACTATGGCTACACCTTC. The chain joins TRBV6-6 to TRBJ1-2; D gene ambiguous. Deletions cut 4 bases from V and 3 bases from J, with 9 bases between. The CDR3 spans 13 residues. Germline CDR1 and CDR2: MNHNY and SVGAGI (reference sequence).

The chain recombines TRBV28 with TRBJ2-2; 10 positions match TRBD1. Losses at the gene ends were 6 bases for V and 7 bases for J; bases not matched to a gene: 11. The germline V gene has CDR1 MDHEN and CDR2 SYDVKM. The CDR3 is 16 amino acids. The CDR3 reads CASRGTTGGNGGELFF. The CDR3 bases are TGTGCCAGCAGGGGGACGACAGGGGGCAATGGCGGGGAGCTGTTTTTT.

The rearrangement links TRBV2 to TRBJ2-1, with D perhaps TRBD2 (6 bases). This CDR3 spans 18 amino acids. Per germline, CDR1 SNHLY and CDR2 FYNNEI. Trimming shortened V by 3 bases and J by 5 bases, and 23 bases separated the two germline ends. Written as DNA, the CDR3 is TGTGCCAGCAGTGAGGCGTTCGCTAGCGTATTCTCAAACAATGAGCAGTTCTTC. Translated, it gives CASSEAFASVFSNNEQFF.

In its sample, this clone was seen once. The CDR3 bases are TGTGCCAGCAGCTCGGGACAGGGTGGCAATCAGCCCCAGCATTTT. This codes for CASSSGQGGNQPQHF. The chain combines TRBV7-2 with TRBJ1-5; 9 positions match TRBD1. This CDR3 spans 15 amino acids. The V segment lost 4 bases and the J segment 2 bases; nucleotides outside the gene matches: 3. CDR1 is SGHTA, CDR2 FQGNSA, per germline. The variable domain in full, with the rest retrieved from reference TRBV7-2 and TRBJ1-5, is GAGVSQSPSNKVTEKGKDVELRCDPISGHTALYWYRQSLGQGLEFLIYFQGNSAPDKSGLPSDRFSAERTGGSVSTLTIQRTQQEDSAVYLCASSSGQGGNQPQHFGDGTRLSIL.

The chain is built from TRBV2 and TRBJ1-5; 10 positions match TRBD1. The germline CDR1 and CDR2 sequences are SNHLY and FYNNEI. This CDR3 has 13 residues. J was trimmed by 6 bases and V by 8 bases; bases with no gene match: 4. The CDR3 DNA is TGTGCCAGCGGGGACAGGGGATCTCAGCCCCAGCATTTT. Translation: CASGDRGSQPQHF.

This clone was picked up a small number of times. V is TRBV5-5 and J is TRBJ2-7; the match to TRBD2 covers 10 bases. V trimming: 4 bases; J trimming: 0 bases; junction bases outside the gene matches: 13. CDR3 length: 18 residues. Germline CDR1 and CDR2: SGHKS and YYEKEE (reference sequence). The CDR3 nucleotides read TGTGCCAGCAGCGCGGCGCAAATAGCGGGAGGCCTCTCCTACGAGCAGTACTTC. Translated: CASSAAQIAGGLSYEQYF.

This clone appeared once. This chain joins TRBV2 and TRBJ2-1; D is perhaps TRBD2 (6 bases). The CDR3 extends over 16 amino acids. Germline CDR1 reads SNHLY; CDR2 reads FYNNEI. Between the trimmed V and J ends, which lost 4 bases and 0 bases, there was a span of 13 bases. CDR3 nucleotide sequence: TGTGCCAGCAGTGGGGGACTTACGAGCTCCTACAATGAGCAGTTCTTC. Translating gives CASSGGLTSSYNEQFF.

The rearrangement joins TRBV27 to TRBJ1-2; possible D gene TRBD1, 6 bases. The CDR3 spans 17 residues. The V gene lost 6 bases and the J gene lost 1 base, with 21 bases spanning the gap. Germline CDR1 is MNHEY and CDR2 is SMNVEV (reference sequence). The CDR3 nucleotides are TGTGCCAGCAGGGGTGAGATGAGGACAGACCTTAACTATGGCTACACCTTC. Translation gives CASRGEMRTDLNYGYTF.

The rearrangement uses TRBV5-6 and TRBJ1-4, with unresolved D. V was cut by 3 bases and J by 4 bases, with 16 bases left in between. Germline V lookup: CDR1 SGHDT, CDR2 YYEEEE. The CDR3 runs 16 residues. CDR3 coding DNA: TGTGCCAGCAGCTCAATCTTAACGGGAGTTAATGAAAAACTGTTTTTT. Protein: CASSSILTGVNEKLFF. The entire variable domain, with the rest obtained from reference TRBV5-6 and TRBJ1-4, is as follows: DAGVTQSPTHLIKTRGQQVTLRCSPKSGHDTVSWYQQALGQGPQFIFQYYEEEERQRGNFPDRFSGHQFPNYSSELNVNALLLGDSALYLCASSSILTGVNEKLFFGSGTQLSVL.

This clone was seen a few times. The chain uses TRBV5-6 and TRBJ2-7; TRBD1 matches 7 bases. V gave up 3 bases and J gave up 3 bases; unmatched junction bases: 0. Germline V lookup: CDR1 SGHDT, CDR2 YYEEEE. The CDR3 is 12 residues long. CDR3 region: CASSWDSYEQYF. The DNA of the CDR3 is TGTGCCAGCAGCTGGGACAGCTACGAGCAGTACTTC.

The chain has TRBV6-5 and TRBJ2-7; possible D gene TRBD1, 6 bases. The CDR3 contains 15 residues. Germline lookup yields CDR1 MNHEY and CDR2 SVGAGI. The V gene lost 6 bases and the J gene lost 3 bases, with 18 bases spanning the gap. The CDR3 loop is CASSLTGRLFYEQYF. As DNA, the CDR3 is TGTGCCAGCAGCCTAACAGGGCGTCTTTTCTACGAGCAGTACTTC.

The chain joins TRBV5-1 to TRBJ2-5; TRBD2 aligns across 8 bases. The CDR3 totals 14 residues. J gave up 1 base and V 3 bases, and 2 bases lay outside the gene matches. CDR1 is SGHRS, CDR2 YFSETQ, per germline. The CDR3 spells CASSSGTSQETQYF. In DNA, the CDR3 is TGCGCCAGCAGCTCGGGGACTAGCCAAGAGACCCAGTACTTC.

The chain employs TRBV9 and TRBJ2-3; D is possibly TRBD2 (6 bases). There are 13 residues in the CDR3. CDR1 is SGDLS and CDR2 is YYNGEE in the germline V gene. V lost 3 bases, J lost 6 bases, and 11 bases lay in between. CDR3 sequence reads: CASSEGTSDTQYF. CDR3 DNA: TGTGCCAGCAGCGAGGGGACTTCCGATACGCAGTATTTT.

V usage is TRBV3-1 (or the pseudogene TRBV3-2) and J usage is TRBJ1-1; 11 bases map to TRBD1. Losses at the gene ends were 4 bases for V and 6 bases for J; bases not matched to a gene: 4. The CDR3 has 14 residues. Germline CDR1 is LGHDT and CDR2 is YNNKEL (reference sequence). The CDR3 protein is CASSPRDRGAEAFF. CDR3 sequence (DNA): TGTGCCAGCAGCCCCCGGGACAGGGGGGCTGAAGCTTTCTTT.

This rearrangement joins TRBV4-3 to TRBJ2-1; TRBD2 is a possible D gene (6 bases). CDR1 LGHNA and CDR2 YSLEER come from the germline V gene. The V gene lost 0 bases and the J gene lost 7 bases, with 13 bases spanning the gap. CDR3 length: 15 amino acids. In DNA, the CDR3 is TGCGCCAGCAGCCAAGAACCGGGAGTGGGTAATGAGCAGTTCTTC. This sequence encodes CASSQEPGVGNEQFF.